The source of this T cell receptor beta chain is a study of radiation and T cells in renal cell carcinoma. Points from the study as a whole: From baseline, blood top tumor clonotypes peaked at 2 weeks post-radiation.

In the case of this clone: Its antigen remains unidentified.

Generated by immunoSEQ multiplex PCR, the TCRdb table keeps only in-frame clones and is missing some. The sample contains 120,000 or so clones, roughly four fifths of which appear only once. The CDR3 sequence is 14 residues long. Trimming took off 4 bases at V and 5 bases at J, with 11 bases between the two ends. In germline, CDR1 is MRHNA, CDR2 SNTAGT. Time point meaning: blood 2 weeks post-SBRT. Stated treatment: 15 Gy SBRT to primary tumor, nephrectomy 4 weeks later. The tumor was a clear cell renal cell carcinoma. Sequenced here: blood, sampled from a patient whose treatment included radiotherapy and nephrectomy. The chain links TRBV6-4 to TRBJ2-2; no clear D. The receptor was derived from a man aged 50-59 years with renal cell carcinoma. CDR3 bases: TGTGCCAGCAGTGTGATCGCGGAGACCGGGGAGCTGTTTTTT. The encoded protein is CASSVIAETGELFF.